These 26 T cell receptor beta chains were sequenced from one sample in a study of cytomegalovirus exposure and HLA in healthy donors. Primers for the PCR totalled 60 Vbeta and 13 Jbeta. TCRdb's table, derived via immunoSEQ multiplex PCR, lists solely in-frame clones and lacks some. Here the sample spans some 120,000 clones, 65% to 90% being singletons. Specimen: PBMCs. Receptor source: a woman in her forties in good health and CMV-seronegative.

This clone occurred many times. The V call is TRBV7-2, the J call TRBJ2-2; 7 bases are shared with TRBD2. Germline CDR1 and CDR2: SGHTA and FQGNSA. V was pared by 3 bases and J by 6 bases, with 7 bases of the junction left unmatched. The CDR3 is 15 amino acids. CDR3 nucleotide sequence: TGTGCCAGCAGCTTTGTTCGTGGGGGGGCCGGGGAGCTGTTTTTT. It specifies CASSFVRGGAGELFF.

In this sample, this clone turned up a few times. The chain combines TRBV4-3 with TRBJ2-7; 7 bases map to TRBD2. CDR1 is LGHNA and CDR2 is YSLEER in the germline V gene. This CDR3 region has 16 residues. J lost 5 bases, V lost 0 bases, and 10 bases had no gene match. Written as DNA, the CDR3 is TGCGCCAGCAGCCAAGATCAAGCGGGAAGAACCCACGAGCAGTACTTC. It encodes CASSQDQAGRTHEQYF.

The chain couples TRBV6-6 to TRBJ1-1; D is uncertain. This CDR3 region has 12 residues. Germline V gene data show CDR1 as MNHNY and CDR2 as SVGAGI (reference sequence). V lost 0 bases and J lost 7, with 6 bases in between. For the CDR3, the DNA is TGTGCCAGCAGTTACTCGGTACTTGAAGCTTTCTTT. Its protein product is CASSYSVLEAFF.

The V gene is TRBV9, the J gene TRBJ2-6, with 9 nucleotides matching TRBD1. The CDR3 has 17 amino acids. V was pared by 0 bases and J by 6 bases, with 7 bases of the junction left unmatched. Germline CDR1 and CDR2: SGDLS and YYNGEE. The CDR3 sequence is CASSVEGTGSEANVLTF. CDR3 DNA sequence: TGTGCCAGCAGCGTAGAGGGGACAGGGAGTGAGGCCAACGTCCTGACTTTC.

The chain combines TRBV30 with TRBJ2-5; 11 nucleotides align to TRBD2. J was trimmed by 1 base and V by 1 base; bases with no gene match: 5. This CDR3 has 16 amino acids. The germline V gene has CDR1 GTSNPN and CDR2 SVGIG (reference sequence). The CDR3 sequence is CAWSGVAGGLQETQYF. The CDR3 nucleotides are TGTGCCTGGAGTGGGGTAGCGGGGGGGCTCCAAGAGACCCAGTACTTC.

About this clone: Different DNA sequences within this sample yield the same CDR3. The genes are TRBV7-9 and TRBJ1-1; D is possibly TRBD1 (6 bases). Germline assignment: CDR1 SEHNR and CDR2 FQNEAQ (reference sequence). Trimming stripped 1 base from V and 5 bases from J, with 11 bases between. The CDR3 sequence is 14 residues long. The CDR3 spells CASSLVGGGTEAFF. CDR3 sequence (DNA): TGTGCCAGCAGCTTAGTTGGGGGCGGGACTGAAGCTTTCTTT.

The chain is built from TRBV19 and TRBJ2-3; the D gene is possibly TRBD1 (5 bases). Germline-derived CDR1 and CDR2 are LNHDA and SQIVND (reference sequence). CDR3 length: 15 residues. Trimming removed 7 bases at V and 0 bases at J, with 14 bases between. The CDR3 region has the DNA TGTGCCAGTAAAGTTCAGGGCGGAAGCACAGATACGCAGTATTTT. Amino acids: CASKVQGGSTDTQYF. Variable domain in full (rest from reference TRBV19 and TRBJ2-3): DGGITQSPKYLFRKEGQNVTLSCEQNLNHDAMYWYRQDPGQGLRLIYYSQIVNDFQKGDIAEGYSVSREKKESFPLTVTSAQKNPTAFYLCASKVQGGSTDTQYFGPGTRLTVL.

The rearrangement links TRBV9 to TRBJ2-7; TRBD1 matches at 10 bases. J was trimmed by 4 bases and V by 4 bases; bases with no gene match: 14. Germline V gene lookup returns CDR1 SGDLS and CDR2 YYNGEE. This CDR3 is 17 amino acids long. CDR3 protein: CASSPVAGTGVIYEQYF. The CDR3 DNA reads TGTGCCAGCAGCCCGGTGGCCGGGACAGGGGTAATATACGAGCAGTACTTC.

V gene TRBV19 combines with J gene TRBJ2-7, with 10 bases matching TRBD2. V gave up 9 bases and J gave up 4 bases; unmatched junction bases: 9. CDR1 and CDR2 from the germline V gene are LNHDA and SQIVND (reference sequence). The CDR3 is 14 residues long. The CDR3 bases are TGTGCCAGCAGGCGGACTAGCGGAGTTTACGAGCAGTACTTC. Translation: CASRRTSGVYEQYF.

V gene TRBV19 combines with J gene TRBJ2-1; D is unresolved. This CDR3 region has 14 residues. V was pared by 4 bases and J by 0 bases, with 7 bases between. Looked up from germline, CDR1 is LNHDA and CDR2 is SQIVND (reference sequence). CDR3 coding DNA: TGTGCCAGTAGTAACTGGAGCTCCTACAATGAGCAGTTCTTC. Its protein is CASSNWSSYNEQFF.

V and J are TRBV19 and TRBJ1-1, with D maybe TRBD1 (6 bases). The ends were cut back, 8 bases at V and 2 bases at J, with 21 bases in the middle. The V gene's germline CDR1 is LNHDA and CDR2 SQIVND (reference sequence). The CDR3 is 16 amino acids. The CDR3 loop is CASVPGRGGVNTEAFF. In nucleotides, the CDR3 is TGTGCCAGTGTTCCGGGTAGAGGGGGGGTTAACACTGAAGCTTTCTTT.

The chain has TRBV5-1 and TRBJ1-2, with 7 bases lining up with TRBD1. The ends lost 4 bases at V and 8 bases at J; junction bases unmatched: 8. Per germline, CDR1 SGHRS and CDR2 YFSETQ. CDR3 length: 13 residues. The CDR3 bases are TGCGCCAGCAGCCTAATGACAGGGCACGGCTACACCTTC. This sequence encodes CASSLMTGHGYTF.

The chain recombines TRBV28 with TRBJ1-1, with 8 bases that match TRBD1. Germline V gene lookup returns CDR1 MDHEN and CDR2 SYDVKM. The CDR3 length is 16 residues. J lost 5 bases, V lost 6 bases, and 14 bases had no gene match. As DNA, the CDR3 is TGTGCCAGCAGGTTACCCGGGACAGGTCCTTTTACTGAAGCTTTCTTT. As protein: CASRLPGTGPFTEAFF.

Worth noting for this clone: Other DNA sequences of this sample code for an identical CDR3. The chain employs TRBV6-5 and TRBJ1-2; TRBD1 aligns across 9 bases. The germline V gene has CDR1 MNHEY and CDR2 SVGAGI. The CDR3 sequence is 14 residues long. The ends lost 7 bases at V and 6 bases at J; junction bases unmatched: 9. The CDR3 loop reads CASNSGTGINGYTF. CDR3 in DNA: TGTGCCAGCAATTCCGGGACAGGGATCAATGGCTACACCTTC.

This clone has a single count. CDR3 bases: TGTGCCAGTAGTATCGGTTGGGCAGGGACAGGGGACTATGGCTACACCTTC. As protein: CASSIGWAGTGDYGYTF. The chain joins TRBV19 to TRBJ1-2, with 10 bases aligning to TRBD1. CDR1 is LNHDA, CDR2 SQIVND, per germline (reference sequence). The CDR3 spans 17 residues. Losses at the gene ends were 3 bases for V and 3 bases for J; bases not matched to a gene: 10.

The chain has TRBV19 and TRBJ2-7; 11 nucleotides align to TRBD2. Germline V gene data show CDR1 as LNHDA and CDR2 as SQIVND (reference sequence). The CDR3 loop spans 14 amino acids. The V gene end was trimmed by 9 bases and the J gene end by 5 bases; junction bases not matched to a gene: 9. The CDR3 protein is CASGNSGRADEQYF. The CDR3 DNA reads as TGTGCCAGCGGGAATAGCGGGAGGGCCGACGAGCAGTACTTC.

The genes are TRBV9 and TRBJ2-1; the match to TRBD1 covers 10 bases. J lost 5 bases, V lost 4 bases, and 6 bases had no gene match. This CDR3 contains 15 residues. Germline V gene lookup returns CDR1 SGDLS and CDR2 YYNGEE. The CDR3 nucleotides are TGTGCCAGCAGCCCAGGGACAGGGGTAAACAATGAGCAGTTCTTC. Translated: CASSPGTGVNNEQFF.

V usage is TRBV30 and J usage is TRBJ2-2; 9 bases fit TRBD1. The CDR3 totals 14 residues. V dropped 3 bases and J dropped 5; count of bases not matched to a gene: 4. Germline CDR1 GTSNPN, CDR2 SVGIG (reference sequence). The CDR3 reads CAWSKTGGTGELFF. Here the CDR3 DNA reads TGTGCCTGGAGCAAGACAGGGGGTACCGGGGAGCTGTTTTTT.

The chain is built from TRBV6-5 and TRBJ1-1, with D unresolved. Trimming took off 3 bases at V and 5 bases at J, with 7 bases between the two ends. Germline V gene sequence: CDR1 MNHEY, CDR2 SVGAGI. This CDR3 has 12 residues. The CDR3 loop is CASSYSQTEAFF. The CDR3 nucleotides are TGTGCCAGCAGTTATTCCCAGACTGAAGCTTTCTTT.

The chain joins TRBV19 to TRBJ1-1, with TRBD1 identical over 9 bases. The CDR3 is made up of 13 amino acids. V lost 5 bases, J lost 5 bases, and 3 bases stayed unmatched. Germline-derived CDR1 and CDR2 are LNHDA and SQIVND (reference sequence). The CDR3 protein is CASSWTGVTEAFF. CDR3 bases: TGTGCCAGTAGTTGGACAGGGGTAACTGAAGCTTTCTTT.

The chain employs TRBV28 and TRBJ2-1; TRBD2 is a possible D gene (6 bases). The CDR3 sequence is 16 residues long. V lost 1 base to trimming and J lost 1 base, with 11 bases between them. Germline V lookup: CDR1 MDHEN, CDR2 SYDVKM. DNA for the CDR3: TGTGCCAGCAGTTTATACGGGGGAAAGTCCTACAATGAGCAGTTCTTC. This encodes CASSLYGGKSYNEQFF.

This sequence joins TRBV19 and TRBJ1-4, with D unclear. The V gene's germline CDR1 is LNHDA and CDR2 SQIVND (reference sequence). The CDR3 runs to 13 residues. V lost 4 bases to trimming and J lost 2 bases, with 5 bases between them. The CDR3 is CASSTITNEKLFF. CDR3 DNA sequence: TGTGCCAGTAGTACCATCACTAATGAAAAACTGTTTTTT.

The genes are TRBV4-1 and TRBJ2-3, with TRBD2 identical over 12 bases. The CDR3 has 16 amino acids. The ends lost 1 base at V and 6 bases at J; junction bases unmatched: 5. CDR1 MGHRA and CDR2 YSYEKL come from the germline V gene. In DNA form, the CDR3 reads TGCGCCAGCAGCCAAGGCCTAGCGGGGGGGCCCGATACGCAGTATTTT. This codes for CASSQGLAGGPDTQYF.

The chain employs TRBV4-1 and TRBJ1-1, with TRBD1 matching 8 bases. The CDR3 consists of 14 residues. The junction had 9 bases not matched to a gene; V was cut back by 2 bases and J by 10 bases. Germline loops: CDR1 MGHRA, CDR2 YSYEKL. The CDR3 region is CASSQNPWTGPAFF. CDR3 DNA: TGCGCCAGCAGCCAAAACCCCTGGACAGGGCCAGCTTTCTTT.

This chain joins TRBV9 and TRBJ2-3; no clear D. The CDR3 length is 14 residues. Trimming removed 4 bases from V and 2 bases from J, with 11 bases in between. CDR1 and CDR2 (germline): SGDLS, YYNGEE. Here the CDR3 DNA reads TGTGCCAGCAGCCCGGAGCAGTACACAGATACGCAGTATTTT. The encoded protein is CASSPEQYTDTQYF.

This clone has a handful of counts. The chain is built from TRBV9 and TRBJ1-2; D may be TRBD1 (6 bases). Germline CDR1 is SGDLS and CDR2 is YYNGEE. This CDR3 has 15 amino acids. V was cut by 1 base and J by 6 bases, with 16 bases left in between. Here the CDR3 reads CASSVNVQGLDGYTF. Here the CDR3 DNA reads TGTGCCAGCAGCGTAAACGTCCAGGGGTTAGATGGCTACACCTTC.